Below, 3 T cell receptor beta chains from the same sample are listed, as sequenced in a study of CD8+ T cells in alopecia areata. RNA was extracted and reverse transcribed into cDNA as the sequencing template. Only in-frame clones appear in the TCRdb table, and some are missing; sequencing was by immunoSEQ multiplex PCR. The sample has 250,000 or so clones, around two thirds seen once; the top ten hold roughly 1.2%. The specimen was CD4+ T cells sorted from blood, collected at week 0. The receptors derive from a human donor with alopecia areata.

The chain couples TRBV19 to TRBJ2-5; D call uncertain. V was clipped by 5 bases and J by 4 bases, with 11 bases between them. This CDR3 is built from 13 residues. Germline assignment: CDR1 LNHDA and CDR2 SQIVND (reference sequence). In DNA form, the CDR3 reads TGTGCCAGTAGTTTCCAAAGAGGAGAGACCCAGTACTTC. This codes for CASSFQRGETQYF. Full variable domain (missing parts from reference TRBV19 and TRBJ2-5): DGGITQSPKYLFRKEGQNVTLSCEQNLNHDAMYWYRQDPGQGLRLIYYSQIVNDFQKGDIAEGYSVSREKKESFPLTVTSAQKNPTAFYLCASSFQRGETQYFGPGTRLLVL.

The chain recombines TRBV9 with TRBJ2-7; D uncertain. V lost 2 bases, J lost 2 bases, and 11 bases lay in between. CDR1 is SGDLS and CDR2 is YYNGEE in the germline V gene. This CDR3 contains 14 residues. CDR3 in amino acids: CASSVELGPYEQYF. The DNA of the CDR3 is TGTGCCAGCAGCGTGGAGTTGGGTCCCTACGAGCAGTACTTC.

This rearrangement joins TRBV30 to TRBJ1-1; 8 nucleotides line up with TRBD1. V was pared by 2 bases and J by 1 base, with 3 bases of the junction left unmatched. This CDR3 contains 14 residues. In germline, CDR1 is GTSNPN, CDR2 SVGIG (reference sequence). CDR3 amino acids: CAWSLGQANTEAFF. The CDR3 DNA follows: TGTGCCTGGAGTTTGGGACAGGCGAACACTGAAGCTTTCTTT.